The rows below give T cell receptor beta chains drawn from one sample of a study of T cell responses to AZD1222 COVID-19 vaccine. The table came from immunoSEQ multiplex PCR; TCRdb's copy has only in-frame clones and leaves some out. The sample records roughly 180,000 clones, 91% being singletons. The sequenced sample was peripheral blood, obtained on day 0 of AZD1222 vaccination. Receptors originate from an adult in good health. Both conserved end residues are part of each CDR3.

TRBV25-1	TRBJ1-5	CASSAGRGQPQHF
TRBV3-1/TRBV3-2	TRBJ2-7	CASSQVAGAGYEQYF
TRBV9	TRBJ1-6	CASSRTLRTGNSPLHF
TRBV7-6	TRBJ2-3	CASSLQSFQADTQYF
TRBV15	TRBJ1-4	CATSRSRGATNEKLFF
TRBV25-1	TRBJ1-1	CASSEYLPNTEAFF
TRBV4-1	TRBJ1-2	CASSQDVRGNYGYTF
TRBV19	TRBJ1-1	CASSIGGAFDTEAFF
TRBV28	TRBJ2-7	CASSLWTGSSYEQYF
TRBV18	TRBJ1-1	CASSPPSPETEAFF
TRBV5-1	TRBJ2-1	CASSPRMIGDDEQFF
TRBV19	TRBJ1-2	CASTQGTPANYGYTF
TRBV28	TRBJ1-3	CASSPSGQGAPGNTIYF
TRBV10-3	TRBJ2-7	CAIRSGQGDYEQYF
TRBV28	TRBJ1-2	CASSPGQGRAGYTF
TRBV6-2/TRBV6-3	TRBJ1-2	CASSSRDRGRNYGYTF
TRBV28	TRBJ2-1	CASSDRDRGSNEQFF
TRBV2	TRBJ1-1	CASSVLMNTEAFF
TRBV6-5	TRBJ2-5	CASSYPQGAGETQYF
TRBV29-1	TRBJ2-3	CSVGSHRPDTQYF
TRBV28	TRBJ1-2	CASSAIFNYGYTF
TRBV28	TRBJ1-3	CASSSSLSGNTIYF
TRBV7-2	TRBJ2-3	CASSWTSGTDTQYF
TRBV11-3	TRBJ1-2	CASSLAPTGDYGYTF
TRBV10-3	TRBJ1-1	CAISEMVFSTEAFF
TRBV30	TRBJ1-2	CAWRRITFGYTF
TRBV5-1	TRBJ1-2	CASSTGTGGDGYTF
TRBV19	TRBJ1-1	CASSPGQGYMNTEAFF
TRBV10-1	TRBJ2-1	CASSEGRSGRNEQFF
TRBV3-1/TRBV3-2	TRBJ1-1	CASRQAPQGQDTEAFF
TRBV19	TRBJ1-2	CASSIARGQGLYTF
TRBV30	TRBJ2-7	CAWSRLAGDLNEQYF
TRBV5-5	TRBJ2-7	CASSVSRQGYEQYF